This T cell receptor (beta chain) was obtained from a study of T-cell reconstitution after alpha-beta-depleted transplantation in children. The TCRbeta library was prepared with unique molecular identifiers. TCRdb independently ran MiXCR on the PCR reads; one entry per CDR3 protein. The table shows around 500,000 distinct CDR3 sequences, with under 25% occurring only once. General study findings and limits: Reportedly, roughly two months post-transplant, alpha-beta T cells arose from several hundred expanded graft clones. Some patients' high day-60 TCRbeta diversity was traced to surviving recipient T cells and thymic progenitors. T-cell numbers and diversity, one year after transplant, stemmed largely from T cells that were newly produced.

With respect to this clonotype: Its antigen remains unidentified.

The clonotype comes from a boy under three years old who had a stem cell transplant for acute myeloid leukemia, so the T cells may come from the graft donor. The starting material was PBMCs, mostly from graft donor cells, obtained 360 days after TCRalphabeta/CD19-depleted stem cell transplant.

The CDR3 loop is CASSPDRASNQPQHF. The CDR3 region has the DNA TGTGCCAGCAGTCCGGACAGGGCGAGCAATCAGCCCCAGCATTTT. The chain has TRBV12-3 or TRBV12-4 and TRBJ1-5; 8 bases are shared with TRBD1. The CDR3 covers 15 residues. V trimming: 5 bases; J trimming: 1 base; junction bases outside the gene matches: 4.